This record concerns one TCR beta chain sequence. V shed 3 bases and J shed 2 bases, with 15 bases lying between them. The CDR3 runs to 16 residues. Germline values: CDR1 LGHDT, CDR2 YNNKEL (reference sequence). This entry comes from a study of blood T cell repertoires in COVID-19. Methods used by the authors: Estimated nucleated cell counts came from reference gene primer amplification. Sequencing was performed with immunoSEQ multiplex PCR; in TCRdb, only in-frame clones are kept and a portion is missing. The V and J calls and clone size are taken from that table; D and trimming were inferred from the DNA. The sample carries approximately 150,000 clones, over 80% recorded once.

The V gene is TRBV3-1 (or the pseudogene TRBV3-2), the J gene TRBJ2-3, with a possible D match to TRBD2 (6 bases). This sequence originates from a man between 65 and 85 years old who had recovered from COVID-19. Sequencing was carried out using peripheral blood. The CDR3 region has the DNA TGTGCCAGCAGCCAGGGGACTCCGGAATCCACAGATACGCAGTATTTT. Its translation: CASSQGTPESTDTQYF.